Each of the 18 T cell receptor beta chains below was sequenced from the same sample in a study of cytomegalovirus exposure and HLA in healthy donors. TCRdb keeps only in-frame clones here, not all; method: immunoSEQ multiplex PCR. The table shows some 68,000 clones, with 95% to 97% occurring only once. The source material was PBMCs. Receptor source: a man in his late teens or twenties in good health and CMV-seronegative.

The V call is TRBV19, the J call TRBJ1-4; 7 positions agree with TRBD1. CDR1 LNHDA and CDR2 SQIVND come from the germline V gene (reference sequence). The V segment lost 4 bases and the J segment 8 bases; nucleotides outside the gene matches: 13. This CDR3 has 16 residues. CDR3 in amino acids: CASSTDRVLSREKLFF. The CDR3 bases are TGTGCCAGTAGTACAGACAGGGTCTTGTCCAGGGAAAAACTGTTTTTT.

CDR3 DNA: TGCGCCAGCAGCTTAAGAGACAGGGGGCCTCAGCCCCAGCATTTT. It codes for CASSLRDRGPQPQHF. The rearrangement links TRBV4-1 to TRBJ1-5; TRBD1 agrees at 10 bases. Germline loops: CDR1 MGHRA, CDR2 YSYEKL. The CDR3 totals 15 residues. The V and J ends lost 5 bases and 6 bases, in that order; junction bases with no gene match: 7.

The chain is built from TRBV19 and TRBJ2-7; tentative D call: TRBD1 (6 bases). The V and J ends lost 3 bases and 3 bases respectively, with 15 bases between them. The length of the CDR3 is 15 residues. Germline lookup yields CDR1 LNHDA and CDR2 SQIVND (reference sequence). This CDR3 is CASSILTGRVYEQYF. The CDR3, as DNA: TGTGCCAGTAGTATCTTAACAGGGCGAGTCTACGAGCAGTACTTC.

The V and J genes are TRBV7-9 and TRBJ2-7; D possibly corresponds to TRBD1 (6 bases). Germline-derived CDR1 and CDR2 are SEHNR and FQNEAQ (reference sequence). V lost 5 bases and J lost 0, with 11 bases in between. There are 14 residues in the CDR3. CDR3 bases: TGTGCCAGCAGCCAAGAGGACAGCTCCTACGAGCAGTACTTC. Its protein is CASSQEDSSYEQYF.

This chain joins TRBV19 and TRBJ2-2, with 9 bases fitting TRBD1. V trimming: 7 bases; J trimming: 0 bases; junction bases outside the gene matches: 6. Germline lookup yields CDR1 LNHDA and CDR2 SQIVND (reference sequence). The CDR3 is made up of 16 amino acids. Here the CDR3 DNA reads TGTGCCAGTACCCGCCGGACAGGGGCGAACACCGGGGAGCTGTTTTTT. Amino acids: CASTRRTGANTGELFF.

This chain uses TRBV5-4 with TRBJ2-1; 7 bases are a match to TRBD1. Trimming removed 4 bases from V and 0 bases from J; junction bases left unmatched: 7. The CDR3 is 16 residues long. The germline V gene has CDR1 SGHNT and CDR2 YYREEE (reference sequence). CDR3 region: CASSPGQASSYNEQFF. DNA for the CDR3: TGTGCCAGCAGCCCAGGACAGGCTAGCTCCTACAATGAGCAGTTCTTC.

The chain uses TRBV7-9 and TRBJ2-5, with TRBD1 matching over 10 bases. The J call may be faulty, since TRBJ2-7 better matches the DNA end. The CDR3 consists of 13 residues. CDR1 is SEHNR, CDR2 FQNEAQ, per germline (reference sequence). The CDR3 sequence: CASSDRGPYEQYF. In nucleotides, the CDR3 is TGTGCCAGCTCCGACAGGGGGCCCTACGAGCAGTACTTC.

The CDR3 nucleotides are TGTGCCAGCAGCTTAGGCGCAGGAACAGATACGCAGTATTTT. Protein: CASSLGAGTDTQYF. The chain recombines TRBV11-1 with TRBJ2-3; D gene unclear. Germline V CDR1 and CDR2: SGHAT, FQDESV (reference sequence). There are 14 residues in the CDR3. Trimming removed 1 base at V and 3 bases at J, with 8 bases between.

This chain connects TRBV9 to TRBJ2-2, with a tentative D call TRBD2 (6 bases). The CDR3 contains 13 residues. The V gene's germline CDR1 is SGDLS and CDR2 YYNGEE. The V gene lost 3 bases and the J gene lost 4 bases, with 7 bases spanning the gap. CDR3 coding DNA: TGTGCCAGCAGCGCCGGGGGCACCGGGGAGCTGTTTTTT. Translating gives CASSAGGTGELFF.

CDR3 in amino acids: CASSLAAGDTQYF. The CDR3 DNA sequence: TGTGCCAGCAGCTTAGCTGCCGGGGATACGCAGTATTTT. V gene TRBV7-6 combines with J gene TRBJ2-3; D is uncertain. Deletions cut 0 bases from V and 6 bases from J, with 7 bases between. The V gene's germline CDR1 is SGHVS and CDR2 FNYEAQ. The CDR3 has 13 residues.

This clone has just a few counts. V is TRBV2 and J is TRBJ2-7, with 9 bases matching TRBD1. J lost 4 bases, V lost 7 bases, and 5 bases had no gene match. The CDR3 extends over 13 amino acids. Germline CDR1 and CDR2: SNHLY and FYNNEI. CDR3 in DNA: TGTGCCAGCACCGGGACAGGGCTATACGAGCAGTACTTC. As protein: CASTGTGLYEQYF.

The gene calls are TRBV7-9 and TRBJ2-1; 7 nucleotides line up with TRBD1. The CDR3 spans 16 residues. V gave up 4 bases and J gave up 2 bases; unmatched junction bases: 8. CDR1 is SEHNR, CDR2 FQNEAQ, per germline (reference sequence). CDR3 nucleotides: TGTGCCAGCAGCTCGGACAGGATGTCCACCTACAATGAGCAGTTCTTC. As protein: CASSSDRMSTYNEQFF. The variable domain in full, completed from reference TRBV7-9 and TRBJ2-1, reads DTGVSQNPRHKITKRGQNVTFRCDPISEHNRLYWYRQTLGQGPEFLTYFQNEAQLEKSRLLSDRFSAERPKGSFSTLEIQRTEQGDSAMYLCASSSDRMSTYNEQFFGPGTRLTVL.

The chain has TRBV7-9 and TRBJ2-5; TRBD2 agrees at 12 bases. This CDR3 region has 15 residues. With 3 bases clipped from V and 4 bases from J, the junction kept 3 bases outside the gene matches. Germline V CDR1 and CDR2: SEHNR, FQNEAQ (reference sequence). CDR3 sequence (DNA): TGTGCCAGCAGCTTCTCACTAGCGGGGGGAGAGACCCAGTACTTC. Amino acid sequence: CASSFSLAGGETQYF.

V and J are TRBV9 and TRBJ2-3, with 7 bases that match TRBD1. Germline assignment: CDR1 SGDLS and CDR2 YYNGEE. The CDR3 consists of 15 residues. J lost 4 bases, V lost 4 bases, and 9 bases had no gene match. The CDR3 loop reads CASSSGQVMADTQYF. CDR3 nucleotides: TGTGCCAGCAGCTCTGGACAGGTAATGGCAGATACGCAGTATTTT.

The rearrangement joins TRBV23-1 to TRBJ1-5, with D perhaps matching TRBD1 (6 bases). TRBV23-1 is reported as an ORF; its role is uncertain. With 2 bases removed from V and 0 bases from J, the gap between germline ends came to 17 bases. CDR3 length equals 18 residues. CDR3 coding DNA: TGCGCCAGCAGTCAAAAGGGGGAGGGAGTCGCTAGCAATCAGCCCCAGCATTTT. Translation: CASSQKGEGVASNQPQHF.

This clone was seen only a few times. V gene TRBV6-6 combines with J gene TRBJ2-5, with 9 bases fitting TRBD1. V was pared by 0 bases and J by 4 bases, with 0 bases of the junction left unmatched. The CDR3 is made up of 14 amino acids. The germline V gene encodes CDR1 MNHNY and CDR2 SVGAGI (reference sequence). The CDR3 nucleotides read TGTGCCAGCAGTTACTCGGACAGGGGAGAGACCCAGTACTTC. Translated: CASSYSDRGETQYF.

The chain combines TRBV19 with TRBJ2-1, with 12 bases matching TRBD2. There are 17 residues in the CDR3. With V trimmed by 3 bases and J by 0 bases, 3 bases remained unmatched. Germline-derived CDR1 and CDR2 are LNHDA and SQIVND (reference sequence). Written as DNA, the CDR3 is TGTGCCAGTAGTATGACTAGCGGGGGAAGCTCCTACAATGAGCAGTTCTTC. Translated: CASSMTSGGSSYNEQFF.

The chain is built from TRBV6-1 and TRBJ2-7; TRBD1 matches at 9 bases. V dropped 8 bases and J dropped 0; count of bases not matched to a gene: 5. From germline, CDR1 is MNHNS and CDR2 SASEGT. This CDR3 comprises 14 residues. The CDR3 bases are TGTGCCAGCTATGACAGGGGGTACTCCTACGAGCAGTACTTC. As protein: CASYDRGYSYEQYF.